Each of the 27 T cell receptor beta chains below was sequenced from the same sample in a study of cytomegalovirus exposure and HLA in healthy donors. In the PCR, 60 Vbeta and 13 Jbeta primers were used. Assay used: immunoSEQ multiplex PCR; TCRdb lists only in-frame clones, some missing. The table shows about 98,000 clones, with around three quarters occurring only once. Input material: PBMCs. Receptor source: a human donor in good health.

This clone was counted only a few times. The V and J genes are TRBV10-3 and TRBJ1-1; D gene uncertain. This CDR3 comprises 12 residues. V was trimmed by 0 bases and J by 13 bases, leaving 12 bases between them. Germline loops: CDR1 ENHRY, CDR2 SYGVKD. The CDR3 here is CAISESTGVGFF. CDR3 DNA: TGTGCCATCAGTGAGTCGACTGGAGTAGGTTTCTTT.

J is TRBJ1-2 and V is TRBV5-1; D is uncertain. V lost 3 bases, J lost 2 bases, and 17 bases lay in between. Germline assignment: CDR1 SGHRS and CDR2 YFSETQ. This CDR3 has 16 residues. CDR3: CASSSTPRVLNYGYTF. Here the CDR3 DNA reads TGCGCCAGCAGCTCCACCCCGAGGGTGCTGAACTATGGCTACACCTTC.

The chain uses TRBV4-1 and TRBJ1-3, with 8 bases identical to TRBD1. The CDR3 loop spans 16 amino acids. CDR1 is MGHRA and CDR2 is YSYEKL in the germline V gene. Trimming at V came to 6 bases and at J to 2 bases, leaving 9 bases not matched to a gene. Here the CDR3 reads CASSPTDRGAGNTIYF. The CDR3 coding sequence is TGCGCCAGCAGTCCTACCGACAGGGGAGCTGGAAACACCATATATTTT.

V usage is TRBV10-2 and J usage is TRBJ2-7, with a weak D call TRBD1 (6 bases). The CDR3 sequence is 15 residues long. The ends were cut back, 8 bases at V and 0 bases at J, with 17 bases in the middle. CDR1 is WSHSY and CDR2 is SAAADI in the germline V gene. The CDR3 spells CASGFRQASSYEQYF. CDR3 nucleotide sequence: TGCGCCAGCGGCTTCCGACAGGCCAGCTCCTACGAGCAGTACTTC.

The chain combines TRBV9 with TRBJ1-1; D is unclear. Germline CDR1 is SGDLS and CDR2 is YYNGEE. This CDR3 is built from 14 residues. V gave up 1 base and J gave up 1 base, with 8 bases separating them. DNA for the CDR3: TGTGCCAGCAGCGTAAGCTATACGAACACTGAAGCTTTCTTT. This gives the protein CASSVSYTNTEAFF.

The gene calls are TRBV7-7 and TRBJ2-3; TRBD1 matches at 8 bases. Trimming at V came to 2 bases and at J to 0 bases, leaving 7 bases not matched to a gene. The CDR3 loop spans 17 amino acids. Germline V gene data show CDR1 as SSHAT and CDR2 as FNYEAQ (reference sequence). The CDR3 loop is CASSLRGRGQSTDTQYF. The CDR3, as DNA: TGTGCCAGCAGCTTAAGGGGCAGGGGGCAAAGCACAGATACGCAGTATTTT. Full variable domain (remainder filled in from reference TRBV7-7 and TRBJ2-3): GAGVSQSPRYKVTKRGQDVTLRCDPISSHATLYWYQQALGQGPEFLTYFNYEAQPDKSGLPSDRFSAERPEGSISTLTIQRTEQRDSAMYRCASSLRGRGQSTDTQYFGPGTRLTVL.

V is TRBV15 and J is TRBJ1-5; no firm D call. Trimming cost V 2 bases and J 0 bases, with 17 bases left between them. Germline lookup yields CDR1 LNHNV and CDR2 YYDKDF (reference sequence). The CDR3 runs 18 residues. The CDR3 coding sequence is TGTGCCACCAGCAGACCTTTCACTGCAGGTTATAGCAATCAGCCCCAGCATTTT. This encodes CATSRPFTAGYSNQPQHF.

The CDR3 protein is CASSLSLAGRGEQFF. DNA for the CDR3: TGTGCCAGCAGCTTATCCCTAGCGGGTAGAGGCGAGCAGTTCTTC. The chain uses TRBV7-9 and TRBJ2-1; 8 positions match TRBD2. Germline V gene lookup returns CDR1 SEHNR and CDR2 FQNEAQ (reference sequence). There are 15 residues in the CDR3. Trimming took 2 bases from V and 10 from J; bases not matched to a gene: 10.

The chain carries TRBV6-8 and TRBJ1-1; D is possibly TRBD1 (5 bases). The CDR3 contains 12 residues. Trimming shortened V by 5 bases and J by 7 bases, and 11 bases separated the two germline ends. Per germline, CDR1 MNHGY and CDR2 SAAAGT. The CDR3 sequence is CASSEWGHEAFF. Here the CDR3 DNA reads TGTGCCAGCAGTGAATGGGGCCATGAAGCTTTCTTT.

The chain uses TRBV21-1 and TRBJ1-2; the listed D gene, TRBD1, was not tested against the DNA. TRBV21-1 is shown as a pseudogene. The CDR3 sequence is 17 residues long. This chain's CDR3 is CASSGTYGTERNYGYTF. CDR3 sequence (DNA): TGTGCCAGCAGCGGGACGTACGGGACAGAAAGAAACTATGGCTACACCTTC.

This clone was observed a handful of times. The chain couples TRBV7-2 to TRBJ2-2, with D possibly matching TRBD2 (7 bases). There are 15 residues in the CDR3. The ends were cut back, 6 bases at V and 5 bases at J, with 16 bases in the middle. The germline V gene encodes CDR1 SGHTA and CDR2 FQGNSA. The CDR3 protein is CASRGFGGLTGELFF. Written as DNA, the CDR3 is TGTGCCAGCAGGGGTTTCGGGGGGCTGACCGGGGAGCTGTTTTTT.

This chain joins TRBV4-3 and TRBJ2-7; 10 nucleotides agree with TRBD2. The germline V gene has CDR1 LGHNA and CDR2 YSLEER. The junction had 5 bases not matched to a gene; V was cut back by 4 bases and J by 2 bases. This CDR3 has 15 amino acids. The chain's CDR3 is CASSRTSGDAYEQYF. The CDR3, as DNA: TGCGCCAGCAGCCGTACTAGCGGGGATGCCTACGAGCAGTACTTC.

The count of this clone is one. The genes are TRBV15 and TRBJ2-5; 11 bases are a match to TRBD2. The CDR3 runs 15 residues. The V gene end was trimmed by 0 bases and the J gene end by 4 bases; junction bases not matched to a gene: 1. Per the germline V gene, CDR1 is LNHNV and CDR2 is YYDKDF (reference sequence). The CDR3 spells CATSRDSGGAETQYF. The CDR3 DNA follows: TGTGCCACCAGCAGAGATAGCGGGGGGGCAGAGACCCAGTACTTC.

This chain connects TRBV2 to TRBJ1-3; D not certain. Germline CDR1 and CDR2: SNHLY and FYNNEI. V was cut by 8 bases and J by 0 bases, with 11 bases left in between. This CDR3 has 14 amino acids. DNA of the CDR3: TGTGCCAGCGGCGGAGAGATCTCTGGAAACACCATATATTTT. It codes for CASGGEISGNTIYF.

The chain employs TRBV5-1 and TRBJ2-3; 10 bases are shared with TRBD2. Per the germline V gene, CDR1 is SGHRS and CDR2 is YFSETQ. This CDR3 spans 18 amino acids. After removal of 4 bases from V and 6 bases from J, the junction contained 17 bases not matched to a gene. CDR3 in amino acids: CASSPHRGSGGYVDTQYF. The CDR3 nucleotides are TGCGCCAGCAGCCCACACCGGGGTAGCGGGGGGTATGTGGATACGCAGTATTTT.

CDR3 nucleotide sequence: TGTGCCAGCAGCTTAGACAGGGGGGCCTACAATGAGCAGTTCTTC. It codes for CASSLDRGAYNEQFF. The rearrangement uses TRBV7-9 and TRBJ2-1, with 8 bases identical to TRBD1. Germline CDR1 reads SEHNR; CDR2 reads FQNEAQ (reference sequence). This CDR3 has 15 residues. Trimming cost V 1 base and J 2 bases; bases outside gene matches: 1.

The rearrangement uses TRBV7-9 and TRBJ1-2, with 7 nucleotides matching TRBD1. The V segment lost 4 bases and the J segment 5 bases; nucleotides outside the gene matches: 10. CDR3 length: 15 residues. Germline-derived CDR1 and CDR2 are SEHNR and FQNEAQ (reference sequence). CDR3 nucleotide sequence: TGTGCCAGCAGCTACCACCACAGGGGCAGATATGGCTACACCTTC. Translated, it gives CASSYHHRGRYGYTF.

V is TRBV6-1 and J is TRBJ1-1; perhaps TRBD1 as D (5 bases). The CDR3 is 13 amino acids. V lost 6 bases and J 4 bases, leaving 12 bases between the germline ends. Germline V gene data show CDR1 as MNHNS and CDR2 as SASEGT. CDR3 protein: CASSRGLGTEAFF. Written as DNA, the CDR3 is TGTGCCAGCAGCCGGGGACTGGGCACTGAAGCTTTCTTT.

The chain recombines TRBV11-2 with TRBJ1-1; TRBD1 is a possible D gene (6 bases). The CDR3 has 16 residues. V shed 5 bases and J shed 0 bases, with 16 bases lying between them. Germline V gene lookup returns CDR1 SGHAT and CDR2 FQNNGV. The CDR3 DNA reads as TGTGCCAGCAGCCTTGAGGACAGCCGCATGAACACTGAAGCTTTCTTT. Translated, it gives CASSLEDSRMNTEAFF.

This clone was observed at least ten times. The chain links TRBV25-1 to TRBJ2-7; D gene unclear. Per the germline V gene, CDR1 is MGHDK and CDR2 is SYGVNS. The germline V and J ends were trimmed by 6 bases and 3 bases, with 9 bases remaining between them. The CDR3 has 12 amino acids. The DNA of the CDR3 is TGTGCCAGCAGCGGCCGGGTCTACGAGCAGTACTTC. Amino acids: CASSGRVYEQYF.

The rearrangement links TRBV5-5 to TRBJ2-1; D ambiguous. The length of the CDR3 is 14 residues. Germline lookup yields CDR1 SGHKS and CDR2 YYEKEE (reference sequence). Trimming took off 0 bases at V and 6 bases at J, with 10 bases between the two ends. The CDR3 loop reads CASSLDLVLNEQFF. The CDR3 bases are TGTGCCAGCAGCTTGGACCTAGTTCTCAATGAGCAGTTCTTC.

The rearrangement links TRBV11-2 to TRBJ2-7; no clear D. This CDR3 has 14 residues. Trimming took 0 bases from V and 1 from J, leaving 7 bases between them. The germline V gene encodes CDR1 SGHAT and CDR2 FQNNGV. The CDR3 loop reads CASSLDSGSYEQYF. CDR3 nucleotide sequence: TGTGCCAGCAGCTTAGATTCCGGTTCCTACGAGCAGTACTTC.

The chain recombines TRBV5-1 with TRBJ1-2; TRBD1 agrees at 10 bases. The CDR3 contains 16 residues. V gave up 0 bases and J gave up 3 bases; unmatched junction bases: 5. Germline V gene data show CDR1 as SGHRS and CDR2 as YFSETQ. The CDR3 sequence: CASSLALTGGDYGYTF. The CDR3 nucleotides are TGCGCCAGCAGCTTGGCGTTGACAGGGGGCGACTATGGCTACACCTTC.

The rearrangement uses TRBV10-3 and TRBJ2-3; weak D call: TRBD1 (5 bases). There are 12 residues in the CDR3. The V end lost 6 bases, the J end lost 2 bases, and 6 bases lay between the germline ends. Germline V gene lookup returns CDR1 ENHRY and CDR2 SYGVKD. The CDR3 reads CAIRDNTDTQYF. The DNA for the CDR3 is TGTGCCATCAGGGACAACACAGATACGCAGTATTTT.

V and J are TRBV5-1 and TRBJ2-2; 10 bases agree with TRBD1. The CDR3 runs 16 residues. V was clipped by 5 bases and J by 7 bases; unmatched bases: 11. From germline, CDR1 is SGHRS and CDR2 YFSETQ. The CDR3 here is CASSRSGTGVFGELFF. The CDR3 bases are TGCGCCAGCAGTCGATCCGGGACAGGGGTGTTCGGGGAGCTGTTTTTT.

V usage is TRBV18 and J usage is TRBJ1-1; D is unclear. V was trimmed by 5 bases and J by 4 bases, leaving 11 bases between them. This CDR3 region has 13 residues. Germline lookup yields CDR1 KGHSH and CDR2 LQKENI. The CDR3 DNA follows: TGTGCCAGCTCAATGGGCGGAGGCACTGAAGCTTTCTTT. It encodes CASSMGGGTEAFF.

About this clone itself: At one end the junction does not follow the germline gene, possibly because of a read error. The identical CDR3 is also encoded by other nucleotide sequences in the sample. This chain uses TRBV5-4 with TRBJ2-7; tentatively, D is TRBD2 (6 bases). The CDR3 sequence is 14 residues long. Per the germline V gene, CDR1 is SGHNT and CDR2 is YYREEE (reference sequence). This CDR3 reads CASSRVGGTYEQYF. The DNA of the CDR3 is TGTGCCAGCAGCCGAGTGGGAGGTACCTACGAGCAATACTTC.